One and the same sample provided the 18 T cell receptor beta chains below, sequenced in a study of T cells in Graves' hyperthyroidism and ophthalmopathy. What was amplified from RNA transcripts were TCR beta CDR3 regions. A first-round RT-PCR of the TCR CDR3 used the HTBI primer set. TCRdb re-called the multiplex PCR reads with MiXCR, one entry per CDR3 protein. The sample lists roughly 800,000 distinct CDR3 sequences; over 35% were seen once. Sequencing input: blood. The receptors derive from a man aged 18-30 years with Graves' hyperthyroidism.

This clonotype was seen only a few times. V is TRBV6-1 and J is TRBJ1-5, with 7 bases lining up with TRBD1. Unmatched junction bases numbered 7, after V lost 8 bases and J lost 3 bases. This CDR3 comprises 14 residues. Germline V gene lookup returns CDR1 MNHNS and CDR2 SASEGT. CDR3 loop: CASEQGYDNQPQHF. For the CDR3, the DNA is TGTGCCAGCGAACAGGGGTACGACAATCAGCCCCAGCATTTT.

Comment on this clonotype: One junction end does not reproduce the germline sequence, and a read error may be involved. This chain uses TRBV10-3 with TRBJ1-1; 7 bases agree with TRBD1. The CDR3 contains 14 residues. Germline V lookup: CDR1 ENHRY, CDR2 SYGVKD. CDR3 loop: CASSEVGGASEAFF. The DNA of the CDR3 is TGTGCCAGCAGTGAAGTAGGGGGCGCCTCTGAAGCTTTCTTT.

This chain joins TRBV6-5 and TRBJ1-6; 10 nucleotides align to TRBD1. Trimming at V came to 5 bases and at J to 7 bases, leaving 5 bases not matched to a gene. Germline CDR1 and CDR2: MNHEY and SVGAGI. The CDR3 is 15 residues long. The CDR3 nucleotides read TGTGCCAGCAGTGAAATGGGACAGGGGAATTCACCCCTCCACTTT. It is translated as CASSEMGQGNSPLHF.

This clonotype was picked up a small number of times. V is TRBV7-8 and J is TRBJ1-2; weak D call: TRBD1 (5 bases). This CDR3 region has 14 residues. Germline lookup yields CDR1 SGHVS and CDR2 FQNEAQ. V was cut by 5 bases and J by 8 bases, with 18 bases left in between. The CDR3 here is CASSTDGGWGGYTF. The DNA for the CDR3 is TGTGCCAGCAGCACGGACGGGGGGTGGGGGGGCTACACCTTC. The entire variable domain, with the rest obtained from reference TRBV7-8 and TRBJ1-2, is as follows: GAGVSQSPRYKVAKRGQDVALRCDPISGHVSLFWYQQALGQGPEFLTYFQNEAQLDKSGLPSDRFFAERPEGSVSTLKIQRTQQEDSAVYLCASSTDGGWGGYTFGSGTRLTVV.

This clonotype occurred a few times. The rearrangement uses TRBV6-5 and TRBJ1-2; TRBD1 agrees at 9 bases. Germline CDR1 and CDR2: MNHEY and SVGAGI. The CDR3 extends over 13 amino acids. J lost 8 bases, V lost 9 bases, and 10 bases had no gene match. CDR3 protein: CASLSWTGDGYTF. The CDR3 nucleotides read TGTGCCAGTCTTTCCTGGACAGGGGACGGCTACACCTTC.

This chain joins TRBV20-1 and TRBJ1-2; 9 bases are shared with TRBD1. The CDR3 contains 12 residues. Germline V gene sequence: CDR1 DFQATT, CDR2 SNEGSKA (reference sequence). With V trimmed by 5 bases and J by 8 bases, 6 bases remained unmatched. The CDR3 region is CSAPQGASGYTF. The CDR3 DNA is TGCAGTGCTCCACAGGGGGCGTCGGGCTACACCTTC.

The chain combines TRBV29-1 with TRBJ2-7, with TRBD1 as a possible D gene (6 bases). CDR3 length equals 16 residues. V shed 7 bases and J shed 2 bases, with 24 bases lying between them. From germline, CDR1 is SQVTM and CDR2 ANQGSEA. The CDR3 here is CSARRGDGTTTYEQYF. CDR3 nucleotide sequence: TGCAGCGCCCGACGGGGAGATGGGACAACCACCTACGAGCAGTACTTC.

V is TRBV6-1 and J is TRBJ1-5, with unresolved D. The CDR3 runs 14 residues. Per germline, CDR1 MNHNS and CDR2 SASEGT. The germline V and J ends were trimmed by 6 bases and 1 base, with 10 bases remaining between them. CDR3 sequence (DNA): TGTGCCAGCAGAAGCACTCTCAGCAATCAGCCCCAGCATTTT. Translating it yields CASRSTLSNQPQHF.

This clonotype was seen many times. CDR3 nucleotide sequence: TGTGCCAGCAGTCACAGGGGAAATCAGCCCCAGCATTTT. Protein product: CASSHRGNQPQHF. The chain couples TRBV12-3 or TRBV12-4 to TRBJ1-5; 7 bases align to TRBD1. CDR3 length: 13 residues. J was trimmed by 4 bases and V by 5 bases; bases with no gene match: 2.

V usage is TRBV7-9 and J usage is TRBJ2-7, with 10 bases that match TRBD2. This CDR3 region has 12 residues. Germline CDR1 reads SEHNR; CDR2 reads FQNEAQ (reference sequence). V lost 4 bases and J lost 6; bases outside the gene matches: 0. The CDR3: CASSWTSGEQYF. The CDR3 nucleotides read TGTGCCAGCAGCTGGACTAGCGGCGAGCAGTACTTC. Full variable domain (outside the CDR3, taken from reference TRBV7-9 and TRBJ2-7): DTGVSQNPRHKITKRGQNVTFRCDPISEHNRLYWYRQTLGQGPEFLTYFQNEAQLEKSRLLSDRFSAERPKGSFSTLEIQRTEQGDSAMYLCASSWTSGEQYFGPGTRLTVT.

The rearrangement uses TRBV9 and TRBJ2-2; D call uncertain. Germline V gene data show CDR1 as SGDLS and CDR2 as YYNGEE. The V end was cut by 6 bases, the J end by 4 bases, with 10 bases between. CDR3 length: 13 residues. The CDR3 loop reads CASIVGFTGELFF. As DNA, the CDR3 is TGTGCCAGCATCGTCGGGTTCACCGGGGAGCTGTTTTTT.

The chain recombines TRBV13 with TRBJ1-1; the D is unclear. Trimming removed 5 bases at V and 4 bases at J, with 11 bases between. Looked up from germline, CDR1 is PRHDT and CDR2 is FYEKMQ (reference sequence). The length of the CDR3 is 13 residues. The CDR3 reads CASSPGSLTEAFF. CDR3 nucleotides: TGTGCCAGCAGCCCCGGGAGCCTCACTGAAGCTTTCTTT.

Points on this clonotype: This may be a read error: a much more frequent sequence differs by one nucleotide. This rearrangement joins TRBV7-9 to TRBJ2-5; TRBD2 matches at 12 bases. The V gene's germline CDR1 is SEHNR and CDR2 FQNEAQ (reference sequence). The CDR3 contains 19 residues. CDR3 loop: CASSLRTSGTISSTETQHF. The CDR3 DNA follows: TGTGCCAGCAGCCTTCGGACTAGCGGGACTATCTCGAGTACGGAGACCCAGCACTTC.

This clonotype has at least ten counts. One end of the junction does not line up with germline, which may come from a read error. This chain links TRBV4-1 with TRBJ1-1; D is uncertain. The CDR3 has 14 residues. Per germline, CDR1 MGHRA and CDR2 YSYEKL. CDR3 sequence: CASSQSPVTVEAFF. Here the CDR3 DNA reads TGTGCCAGCAGCCAATCCCCGGTAACGGTTGAAGCTTTCTTT.

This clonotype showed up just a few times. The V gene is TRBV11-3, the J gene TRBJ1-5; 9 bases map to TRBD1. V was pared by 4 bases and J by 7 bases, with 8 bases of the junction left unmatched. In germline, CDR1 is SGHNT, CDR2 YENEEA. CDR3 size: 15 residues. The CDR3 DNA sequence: TGTGCCAGCAGCTCACGGGACAGGGAATTCCAGCCCCAGCATTTT. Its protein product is CASSSRDREFQPQHF.

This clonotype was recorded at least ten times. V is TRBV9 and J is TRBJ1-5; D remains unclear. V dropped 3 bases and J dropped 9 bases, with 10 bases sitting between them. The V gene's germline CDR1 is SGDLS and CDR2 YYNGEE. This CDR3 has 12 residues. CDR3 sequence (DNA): TGTGCCAGCAGCGGAGCCGCTGGGCCCCAGCATTTT. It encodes CASSGAAGPQHF.

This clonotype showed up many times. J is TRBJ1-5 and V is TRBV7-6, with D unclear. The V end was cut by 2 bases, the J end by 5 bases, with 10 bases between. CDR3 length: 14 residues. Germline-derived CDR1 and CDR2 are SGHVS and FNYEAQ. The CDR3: CASSLNSNYQPQHF. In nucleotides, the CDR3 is TGTGCCAGCAGCTTAAACAGCAATTATCAGCCCCAGCATTTT. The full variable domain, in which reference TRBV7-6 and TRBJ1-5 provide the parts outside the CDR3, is GAGVSQSPRYKVTKRGQDVALRCDPISGHVSLYWYRQALGQGPEFLTYFNYEAQQDKSGLPNDRFSAERPEGSISTLTIQRTEQRDSAMYRCASSLNSNYQPQHFGDGTRLSIL.

CDR3 DNA sequence: TGTGCCAGCAAGGAGCAGGGGGGAATCGGGGAGCTGTTTTTT. Amino acids: CASKEQGGIGELFF. V gene TRBV2 combines with J gene TRBJ2-2, with D possibly TRBD1 on 7 matching bases. Per the germline V gene, CDR1 is SNHLY and CDR2 is FYNNEI. The ends were cut back, 7 bases at V and 7 bases at J, with 16 bases in the middle. CDR3 length: 14 residues.